This TCR beta chain comes out of a study of blood T cell repertoires in COVID-19 (TCRdb year 2020). As for the study more broadly: Samples covering the acute and convalescent phases of COVID-19 were provided by collaborators in the United States, Italy and Spain. The prospective study material was composed of cDNA or gDNA derived from T cells, B-cell-depleted T cells, or PBMCs. Subjects who had been exposed to COVID-19, were actively infected with it, or had recovered from it provided the deeply sampled blood TCRbeta repertoires that made up the dataset. The repertoires were released in a freely available public database meant as a resource for research on the immune response to SARS-CoV-2. Samples came from the ongoing ImmuneRACE study (first 160 participants) plus 1,254 subjects from 6 global collaborators. The sample metadata nearly always contained a de-identified subject ID, COVID-19 status, age in years and sex. Where available, HLA class I and class II types were obtained from metadata supplied by the sample provider rather than from assay-based typing.

On the study overall, not on this receptor specifically: The amount of clinical and demographic metadata varied by source and participant and was provided uncurated.

The germline V gene encodes CDR1 SEHNR and CDR2 FQNEAQ (reference sequence). V and J lose 7 bases and 8 bases, and a span of 20 bases separates them. From the cysteine up to the phenylalanine, the CDR3 has a length of 14 residues. Just CDR3 DNA is preserved here, 42 bases in frame from base 1. The immunoSEQ Assay, a bias-controlled multiplex PCR, was used to amplify TCRbeta CDR3 regions from genomic DNA. From the authors' description of their analysis: Nucleated cell counts per sample were estimated from amplification of reference gene primers within the assay. Sequence reads were collapsed and filtered to measure the absolute abundance of every unique TCRbeta CDR3 rearrangement. Productive Simpson clonality was computed per sample as the square root of Simpson's diversity index over productive rearrangements. The immuneACCESS repertoire file appears here via TCRdb, limited to in-frame rearrangements. These files lack a portion of the clones; in checked studies, under half of the deficit traces to unresolved V genes, and the cause of the others is not known. The D gene and trimming were derived from the DNA, and the V and J assignments and clone size from that table. The sample records 250,000 to 300,000 clones, around 85% of which are singletons. The ten largest clones add up to approximately 9.9% of the sample.

Whole blood was collected in K2EDTA tubes by collaborating institutions according to the institutions' own protocols. For TCRbeta analysis, collaborators shipped samples as frozen whole blood, isolated PBMCs, or DNA extracted from either of those sample types. Of note for this clone: What antigen it recognizes has not been identified. Base qualities were left out, and no much larger clone turns up one base away.

The chain was built from TRBV7-9 and TRBJ1-2, and TRBD1 may be the D gene, going by 6 matching bases. The source is a woman in her sixties or seventies with acute or convalescent COVID-19. Specimen: peripheral blood. Read as DNA, the sequence is TGTGCCAGCACCCTAAATGGGGGGGCTGGAGGCTACACCTTC. The encoded protein is CASTLNGGAGGYTF.